Below, 18 T cell receptor beta chains from the same sample are listed, as sequenced in a study of T cells in Graves' hyperthyroidism and ophthalmopathy. RNA transcripts provided the source from which TCR beta CDR3 regions were amplified. The primer set for the first-round RT-PCR of the TCR CDR3 was HTBI. TCRdb used MiXCR to reprocess the multiplex PCR reads, holding one entry per CDR3 protein. The sample lists 500,000 to 650,000 distinct CDR3 sequences; 14% were seen once. Sample: blood. Receptor source: a woman in her thirties or forties with Graves' hyperthyroidism.

V and J are TRBV6-1 and TRBJ2-7; tentatively, D is TRBD1 or TRBD2 (5 bases each). The length of the CDR3 is 14 residues. The V and J ends lost 5 bases and 5 bases respectively, with 16 bases between them. CDR1 is MNHNS, CDR2 SASEGT, per germline. The chain's CDR3 is CASSPRDPRHEQYF. In nucleotides, the CDR3 is TGTGCCAGCAGTCCCCGGGACCCGCGCCACGAGCAGTACTTC.

This clonotype was seen at least ten times. This chain joins TRBV28 and TRBJ2-7, with 7 bases aligning to TRBD2. The CDR3 spans 13 residues. Germline V gene data show CDR1 as MDHEN and CDR2 as SYDVKM. Trimming removed 8 bases from V and 2 bases from J; junction bases left unmatched: 6. This CDR3 is CASQLARTYEQYF. DNA of the CDR3: TGTGCCAGCCAACTAGCGCGAACCTACGAGCAGTACTTC.

This clonotype was seen a few times. This chain connects TRBV6-1 to TRBJ2-3; the D call may be TRBD1 or TRBD2 (5 bases each). Trimming left V 1 base short and J 6 bases short, with 8 bases between. The germline V gene encodes CDR1 MNHNS and CDR2 SASEGT. The CDR3 contains 13 residues. The CDR3 DNA reads as TGTGCCAGCAGTGAAGGGGGGAAGGATACGCAGTATTTT. Protein: CASSEGGKDTQYF.

This clonotype has a count of ten or more. This rearrangement joins TRBV20-1 to TRBJ1-1; weak D call: TRBD1 (6 bases). Germline V gives CDR1 DFQATT, CDR2 SNEGSKA (reference sequence). The CDR3 spans 15 residues. The ends were cut back, 5 bases at V and 4 bases at J, with 20 bases in the middle. The CDR3 nucleotides are TGCAGTGCTCGGCCGGCGGGGGCGCTGGGCACTGAAGCTTTCTTT. This sequence encodes CSARPAGALGTEAFF.

This clonotype was seen repeatedly, ten times or more. The chain uses TRBV12-3 or TRBV12-4 and TRBJ1-1; the D gene is possibly TRBD1 (5 bases). V was clipped by 6 bases and J by 4 bases, with 15 bases between them. This CDR3 has 14 amino acids. CDR3 in amino acids: CASSRGSRSTEAFF. CDR3 nucleotide sequence: TGTGCCAGCAGCCGGGGGTCAAGAAGCACTGAAGCTTTCTTT.

This clonotype has a count of ten or more. The V gene is TRBV2, the J gene TRBJ2-3; 9 bases agree with TRBD2. CDR1 and CDR2 from the germline V gene are SNHLY and FYNNEI. Germline trimming cut 2 bases from V and 1 base from J; bases unmatched to any gene: 10. The CDR3 spans 18 residues. Here the CDR3 reads CASSERGSGSRGTDTQYF. The CDR3 bases are TGTGCCAGCAGTGAACGGGGTAGCGGGAGCCGCGGCACAGATACGCAGTATTTT.

This clonotype was counted many times. The chain employs TRBV3-1 and TRBJ2-1; D gene unclear. This CDR3 region has 11 residues. From germline, CDR1 is LGHDT and CDR2 YNNKEL (reference sequence). With 3 bases removed from V and 7 bases from J, the gap between germline ends came to 4 bases. Here the CDR3 reads CASSQANEQFF. The CDR3 DNA reads TGTGCCAGCAGCCAGGCTAATGAGCAGTTCTTC.

This clonotype was counted many times. This chain joins TRBV20-1 and TRBJ1-5, with D unclear. The V and J ends lost 3 bases and 4 bases respectively, with 7 bases between them. The CDR3 contains 12 residues. Germline values: CDR1 DFQATT, CDR2 SNEGSKA (reference sequence). The CDR3 DNA sequence: TGCAGTGCTAGTAACGGGAATCAGCCCCAGCATTTT. This gives the protein CSASNGNQPQHF.

This clonotype was detected many times. The rearrangement uses TRBV12-3 or TRBV12-4 and TRBJ1-1; D is unresolved. V was clipped by 2 bases and J by 0 bases, with 10 bases between them. CDR3 length equals 15 residues. CDR3 loop: CASSLNRPVNTEAFF. For the CDR3, the DNA is TGTGCCAGCAGTTTAAATCGCCCGGTGAACACTGAAGCTTTCTTT.

CDR3 residues: CAWSGDGELFF. CDR3 nucleotides: TGTGCCTGGAGTGGCGACGGGGAGCTGTTTTTT. The V and J genes are TRBV30 and TRBJ2-2, with D hard to call. The germline V and J ends were trimmed by 1 base and 7 bases, with 4 bases remaining between them. CDR1 and CDR2 from the germline V gene are GTSNPN and SVGIG (reference sequence). The CDR3 consists of 11 residues.

The rearrangement joins TRBV28 to TRBJ2-1; D is perhaps TRBD2 (5 bases). In germline, CDR1 is MDHEN, CDR2 SYDVKM. Trimming stripped 2 bases from V and 5 bases from J, with 13 bases between. This CDR3 spans 15 amino acids. The CDR3 coding sequence is TGTGCCAGCAGTTTAGGCGGGTCGATCAACAATGAGCAGTTCTTC. Amino acid sequence: CASSLGGSINNEQFF.

The table lists this clonotype with many counts. The J gene is TRBJ1-2, the V gene TRBV20-1, with TRBD1 matching 7 bases. Germline CDR1 DFQATT, CDR2 SNEGSKA (reference sequence). The CDR3 is 16 amino acids. V was pared by 1 base and J by 2 bases, with 10 bases of the junction left unmatched. The DNA for the CDR3 is TGCAGTGCTAGAGTGCCCCCCAGGGGGAAGAACTATGGCTACACCTTC. Its protein product is CSARVPPRGKNYGYTF.

The sample holds many counts of this clonotype. V usage is TRBV5-5 and J usage is TRBJ1-5; no reliable D call. CDR3 length equals 14 residues. V was pared by 4 bases and J by 5 bases, with 13 bases between. The germline V gene encodes CDR1 SGHKS and CDR2 YYEKEE (reference sequence). CDR3 region: CASSPSTGHQPQHF. The DNA of the CDR3 is TGTGCCAGCAGCCCATCGACGGGCCATCAGCCCCAGCATTTT.

A note on this clonotype: One end of the junction does not line up with germline, which may come from a read error. As DNA, the CDR3 is TGTACCAGCGCAAACTCCAGGGGAGGATCCGAGCAGTACTTC. This sequence encodes CTSANSRGGSEQYF. The V gene is TRBV19, the J gene TRBJ2-7; either TRBD1 or TRBD2 may fit D (6 bases each). The germline V gene encodes CDR1 LNHDA and CDR2 SQIVND (reference sequence). The CDR3 extends over 14 amino acids.

This clonotype was picked up many times. The J gene is TRBJ2-7, the V gene TRBV7-2; no reliable D call. The ends were cut back, 2 bases at V and 1 base at J, with 9 bases in the middle. The V gene's germline CDR1 is SGHTA and CDR2 FQGNSA. The CDR3 spans 14 residues. CDR3 nucleotide sequence: TGTGCCAGCAGCTTATTCCTGGTATCCTACGAGCAGTACTTC. This translates into CASSLFLVSYEQYF.

V usage is TRBV5-1 and J usage is TRBJ2-3; D remains ambiguous. The V gene lost 3 bases and the J gene lost 6 bases, with 20 bases spanning the gap. The length of the CDR3 is 16 residues. Germline-derived CDR1 and CDR2 are SGHRS and YFSETQ. The CDR3 sequence: CASSSPSGTGFDTQYF. CDR3 bases: TGCGCCAGCAGCTCCCCTTCAGGTACCGGTTTCGATACGCAGTATTTT.

There are a few counts of this clonotype. The chain links TRBV13 to TRBJ1-2; 7 bases fit TRBD1. V shed 2 bases, J shed 0 bases, and the junction held 6 bases outside the gene matches. Germline lookup yields CDR1 PRHDT and CDR2 FYEKMQ (reference sequence). The CDR3 has 16 amino acids. The CDR3 spells CASSLRQGLSNYGYTF. The CDR3 DNA is TGTGCCAGCAGCTTAAGACAGGGCCTCTCTAACTATGGCTACACCTTC. Together with reference TRBV13 and TRBJ1-2, the CDR3 gives the full variable domain: AAGVIQSPRHLIKEKRETATLKCYPIPRHDTVYWYQQGPGQDPQFLISFYEKMQSDKGSIPDRFSAQQFSDYHSELNMSSLELGDSALYFCASSLRQGLSNYGYTFGSGTRLTVV.

This clonotype was detected ten times or more. V is TRBV30 and J is TRBJ1-1; no definite D call. Germline lookup yields CDR1 GTSNPN and CDR2 SVGIG (reference sequence). Trimming took off 5 bases at V and 4 bases at J, with 14 bases between the two ends. CDR3 length: 13 amino acids. CDR3 residues: CAWLGSPTTEAFF. The CDR3, as DNA: TGTGCCTGGCTTGGGAGCCCTACCACTGAAGCTTTCTTT.